The present TCR beta chain was sequenced within a study of breast tumors, draining lymph nodes, adjacent tissues. Findings of the study overall: Tumors had less TCR diversity than lymph nodes, more than nontumor tissue.

TCRdb reprocessed the multiplex PCR reads with MiXCR, giving one entry per CDR3 protein. The repertoire includes roughly 17,000 distinct CDR3 sequences, roughly 44% of them detected once, and roughly a fifth sits in the top ten. V lost 1 base to trimming and J lost 8 bases; unmatched junction nucleotides: 10. In germline, CDR1 is MGHRA, CDR2 YSYEKL. The CDR3 is 17 residues long. A remark on this clonotype: Its antigen is unidentified.

This TCR was sampled from a female donor with breast cancer. Some clones in this sample may be carry-over from other donors' samples. The genes are TRBV4-1 and TRBJ2-1; TRBD1 matches at 11 bases. The sample consisted of breast tumor tissue. The CDR3 nucleotides read TGCGCCAGCAGCCAAGTAGGGACAGGGGGGGGGGGCGATGAGCAGTTCTTC. Protein sequence: CASSQVGTGGGGDEQFF.